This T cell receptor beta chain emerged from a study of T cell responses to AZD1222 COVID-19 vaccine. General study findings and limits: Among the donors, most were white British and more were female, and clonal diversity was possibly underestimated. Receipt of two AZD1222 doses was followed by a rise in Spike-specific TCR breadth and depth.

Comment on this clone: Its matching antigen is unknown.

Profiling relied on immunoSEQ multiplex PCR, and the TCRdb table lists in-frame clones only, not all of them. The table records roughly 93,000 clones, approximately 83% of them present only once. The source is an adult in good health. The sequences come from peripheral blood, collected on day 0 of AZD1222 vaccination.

DNA for the CDR3: TGTGCCAGCAGTTCGGGACTAGACACAGATACGCAGTATTTT. Translated, it gives CASSSGLDTDTQYF. This chain uses TRBV6-5 with TRBJ2-3, with TRBD2 identical over 8 bases. The CDR3 extends over 14 amino acids. CDR1 is MNHEY, CDR2 SVGAGI, per germline. Trimming at V came to 4 bases and at J to 2 bases, leaving 2 bases not matched to a gene.